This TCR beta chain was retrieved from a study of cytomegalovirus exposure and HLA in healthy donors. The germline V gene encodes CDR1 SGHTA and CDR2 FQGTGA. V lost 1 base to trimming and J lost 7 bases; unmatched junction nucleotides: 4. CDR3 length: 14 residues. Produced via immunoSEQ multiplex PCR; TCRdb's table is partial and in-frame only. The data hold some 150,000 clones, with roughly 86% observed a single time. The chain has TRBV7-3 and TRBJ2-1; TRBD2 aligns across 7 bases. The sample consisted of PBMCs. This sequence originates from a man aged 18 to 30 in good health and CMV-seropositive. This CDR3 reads CASSLSGGRNEQFF. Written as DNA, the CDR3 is TGTGCCAGCAGCTTAAGCGGGGGTAGGAATGAGCAGTTCTTC.